This is a list of T cell receptor beta chains from one sample in a study of shared clonotypes between healthy human individuals. The method was immunoSEQ multiplex PCR; TCRdb's version includes in-frame clones alone and lacks a portion of them. The table shows roughly 2,500,000 clones, with 93% occurring only once. Sequenced sample: naive CD4+ T cells from PBMCs. The receptors originated from a man younger than 30 in good health. Some clones in this sample may be carry-over from other donors' samples. The CDR3 runs from the conserved cysteine through the conserved F or W. D genes are given only for firm matches. Clone size is stated in some rows and not others, as once, few, many or a class when expanded.

j_call	clone_size	d_call	v_call	cdr3_aa	cdr3_nt
TRBJ2-5	.	TRBD2	TRBV5-1	CASSETGTSGETQYF	TGCGCCAGCAGCGAAACCGGGACTAGCGGAGAGACCCAGTACTTC
TRBJ1-1	.	.	TRBV18	CASSPGRSTEAFF	TGTGCCAGCTCACCGGGTAGGAGCACTGAAGCTTTCTTT
TRBJ2-3	once	TRBD2	TRBV5-1	CASSGVLAANTDTQYF	TGCGCCAGCAGCGGGGTACTAGCGGCGAACACAGATACGCAGTATTTT
TRBJ1-4	.	.	TRBV7-9	CASSPRGTTNEKLFF	TGTGCCAGCAGCCCGCGGGGGACCACTAATGAAAAACTGTTTTTT
TRBJ2-1	once	TRBD2	TRBV27	CASSLGLAGGPSTNEQFF	TGTGCCAGCAGCTTAGGACTAGCGGGAGGGCCAAGCACGAATGAGCAGTTCTTC
TRBJ2-7	.	TRBD2	TRBV7-3	CASSARGGSSYEQYF	TGTGCCAGCAGCGCCCGCGGCGGGAGCTCCTACGAGCAGTACTTC
TRBJ2-7	.	TRBD2	TRBV7-3	CASSPTGTSPSEQYF	TGTGCCAGCAGCCCTACCGGGACTAGTCCGAGCGAGCAGTACTTC
TRBJ2-3	.	.	TRBV6-1	CASSDPPRGGAYTQYF	TGTGCCAGCAGTGACCCCCCTAGGGGTGGGGCCTATACGCAGTATTTT
TRBJ2-2	.	TRBD1	TRBV18	CASSANRGETNTGELFF	TGTGCCAGCTCAGCAAACAGGGGCGAAACGAACACCGGGGAGCTGTTTTTT
TRBJ2-5	.	.	TRBV15	CATSGTSQETQYF	TGTGCCACCAGTGGGACTTCCCAAGAGACCCAGTACTTC
TRBJ2-1	.	.	TRBV5-1	CASSPGAGYNEQFF	TGCGCCAGCAGCCCGGGGGCGGGTTACAATGAGCAGTTCTTC
TRBJ2-5	.	.	TRBV5-1	CASSLGAEETQYF	TGCGCCAGCAGCCTGGGTGCGGAAGAGACCCAGTACTTC
TRBJ2-2	.	.	TRBV10-2	CASNPGSLGTGELFF	TGCGCCAGCAATCCAGGGTCTTTGGGGACCGGGGAGCTGTTTTTT
TRBJ2-5	.	TRBD2	TRBV6-5	CASTQRGLETQYF	TGTGCCAGCACCCAGCGGGGGTTGGAGACCCAGTACTTC
TRBJ2-5	.	.	TRBV5-1	CASSPTTRFGETQYF	TGCGCCAGCAGCCCCACGACTCGGTTTGGGGAGACCCAGTACTTC
TRBJ2-1	once	.	TRBV2	CASSELGGRATYNEQFF	TGTGCCAGCAGTGAATTGGGGGGCCGAGCAACCTACAATGAGCAGTTCTTC
TRBJ1-1	.	.	TRBV28	CASRLGLDLEAFF	TGTGCCAGCAGGCTCGGGCTCGACCTTGAAGCTTTCTTT
TRBJ2-3	.	.	TRBV5-1	CASSWESTDTQYF	TGCGCCAGCAGCTGGGAAAGCACAGATACGCAGTATTTT
TRBJ2-3	.	TRBD1	TRBV11-2	CASSPRGTGGKDTQYF	TGTGCCAGCAGCCCCCGGGGGACAGGGGGCAAAGATACGCAGTATTTT
TRBJ1-2	once	.	TRBV28	CASSSGLNYGYTF	TGTGCCAGCAGTTCGGGACTTAACTATGGCTACACCTTC
TRBJ2-3	.	TRBD2	TRBV10-1	CASSESSLAASTDTQYF	TGCGCCAGCAGTGAATCCTCACTAGCGGCTAGCACAGATACGCAGTATTTT
TRBJ2-2	.	TRBD2	TRBV18	CASRGASGSTGELFF	TGTGCCAGCCGGGGAGCTAGCGGGAGCACCGGGGAGCTGTTTTTT
TRBJ1-2	.	.	TRBV30	CAWSVFGGAHGYTF	TGTGCCTGGAGTGTATTCGGGGGGGCTCATGGCTACACCTTC
TRBJ2-2	.	TRBD2	TRBV18	CASSPRLAGVTGELFF	TGTGCCAGCTCACCACGATTAGCGGGAGTTACCGGGGAGCTGTTTTTT
TRBJ1-2	.	.	TRBV19	CASSTDLTDNYGYTF	TGTGCCAGTAGTACCGATTTGACAGACAACTATGGCTACACCTTC
TRBJ1-4	.	TRBD1	TRBV7-9	CASSLAGQGNEKLFF	TGTGCCAGCAGCTTAGCAGGACAGGGTAATGAAAAACTGTTTTTT
TRBJ1-2	.	.	TRBV7-2	CASSLVGGVDYGYTF	TGTGCCAGCAGCTTAGTCGGGGGGGTTGACTATGGCTACACCTTC
TRBJ2-3	.	.	TRBV7-3	CASSASGPTWGDTQYF	TGTGCCAGCAGCGCGTCGGGTCCTACATGGGGAGATACGCAGTATTTT
TRBJ1-3	.	.	TRBV21-1	CASGSRPWDSNSGNTIYF	TGTGCCAGCGGATCCCGCCCCTGGGACAGCAACTCTGGAAACACCATATATTTT
TRBJ2-1	.	TRBD2	TRBV7-2	CASSSSGTPSYNEQFF	TGTGCCAGCAGCTCGAGCGGGACCCCCTCCTACAATGAGCAGTTCTTC
TRBJ2-3	.	TRBD2	TRBV19	CASSTTSGGLTDTQYF	TGTGCCAGTAGTACGACTAGCGGGGGACTCACAGATACGCAGTATTTT
TRBJ2-7	.	.	TRBV5-1	CASSLTGSVYEQYF	TGCGCCAGCAGCTTAACAGGGTCGGTTTACGAGCAGTACTTC
TRBJ1-5	.	TRBD1	TRBV10-3	CAISAIPGQGEDSNQPQHF	TGTGCCATCAGTGCGATCCCGGGACAGGGGGAAGACAGCAATCAGCCCCAGCATTTT
TRBJ1-2	.	.	TRBV19	CASSRQISNYGYTF	TGTGCCAGTAGTAGACAGATATCAAACTATGGCTACACCTTC
TRBJ2-1	.	TRBD2	TRBV9	CASSSFSKTSAIYNEQFF	TGTGCCAGCAGCTCGTTTTCAAAGACTAGCGCTATATACAATGAGCAGTTCTTC